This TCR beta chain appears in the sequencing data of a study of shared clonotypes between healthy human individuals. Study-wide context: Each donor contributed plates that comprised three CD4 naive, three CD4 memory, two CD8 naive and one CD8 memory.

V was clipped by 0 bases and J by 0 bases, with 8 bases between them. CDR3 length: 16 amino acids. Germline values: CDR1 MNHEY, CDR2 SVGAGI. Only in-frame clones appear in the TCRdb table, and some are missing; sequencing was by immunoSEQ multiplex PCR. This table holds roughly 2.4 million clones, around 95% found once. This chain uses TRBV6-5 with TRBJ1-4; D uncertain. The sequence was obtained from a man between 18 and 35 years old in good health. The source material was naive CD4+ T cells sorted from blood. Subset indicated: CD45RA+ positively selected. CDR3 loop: CASSYSVVATNEKLFF. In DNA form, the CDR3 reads TGTGCCAGCAGTTACTCGGTGGTAGCAACTAATGAAAAACTGTTTTTT.